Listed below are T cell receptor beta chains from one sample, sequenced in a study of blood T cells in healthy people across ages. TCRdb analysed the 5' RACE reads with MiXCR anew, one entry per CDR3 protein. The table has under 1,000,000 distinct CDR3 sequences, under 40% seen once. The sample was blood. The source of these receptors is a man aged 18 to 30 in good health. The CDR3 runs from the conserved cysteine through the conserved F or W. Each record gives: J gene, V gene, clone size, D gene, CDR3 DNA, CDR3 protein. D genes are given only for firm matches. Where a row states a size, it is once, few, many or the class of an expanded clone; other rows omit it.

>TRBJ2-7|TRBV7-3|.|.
TGTGCCAGCAGCTCCCCTCTAGCGGCCAGGGGTGAGCAGTACTTC
CASSSPLAARGEQYF
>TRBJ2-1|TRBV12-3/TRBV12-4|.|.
TGTGCCAGCAGCCCCCTGGAGCCCAGCTCCTACAATGAGCAGTTCTTC
CASSPLEPSSYNEQFF
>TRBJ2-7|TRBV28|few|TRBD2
TGTGCCAGCTCTAGCGGGGCCTCCAATGAGCAGTACTTC
CASSSGASNEQYF
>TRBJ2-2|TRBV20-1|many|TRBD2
TGCAGTGCAACTAGCGGGATCCCCACCGGGGAGCTGTTTTTT
CSATSGIPTGELFF
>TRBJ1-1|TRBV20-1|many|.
TGCAGTGCCCTTTACGCAGGCGGGGGCAACACTGAAGCTTTCTTT
CSALYAGGGNTEAFF
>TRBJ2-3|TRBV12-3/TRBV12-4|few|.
TGTGCCAGCTTCTTGAGCCCCGAGCGGGCAGATACGCAGTATTTT
CASFLSPERADTQYF
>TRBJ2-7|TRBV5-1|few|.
TGCGCCAGCAGCTTGGGTAGGGAAGTACCTTACAATGAGCAGTACTTC
CASSLGREVPYNEQYF
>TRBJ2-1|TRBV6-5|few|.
TGTGCCAGCAGCGTCTACGGGGGGCGGTACAATGAGCAGTTCTTC
CASSVYGGRYNEQFF
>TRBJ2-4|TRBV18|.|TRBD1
TGTGCCAGCTTATCCACAGGGGAAGGAGAGGCCAAAAACATTCAGTACTTC
CASLSTGEGEAKNIQYF
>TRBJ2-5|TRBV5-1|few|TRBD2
TGCGCCAGCAGCCCCTTGGGACTAGCGGAAGAGACCCAGTACTTC
CASSPLGLAEETQYF
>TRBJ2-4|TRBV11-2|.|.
TGTGCCAGCAGCACAACCTATTCCGGGGTGGGCAAAAACATTCAGTACTTC
CASSTTYSGVGKNIQYF
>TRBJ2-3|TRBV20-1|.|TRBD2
TGCAGTGCTAGAGTAGCGGGGGGGCCCGATACGCAGTATTTT
CSARVAGGPDTQYF
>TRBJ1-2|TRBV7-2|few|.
TGTGCCAGCAGAACCATCGGGTATGGCTACACCTTC
CASRTIGYGYTF
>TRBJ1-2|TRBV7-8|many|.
TGTGCCAGCAGCCCAGGGTTCGCAGGGGCTCGTGGTGGCTACACCTTC
CASSPGFAGARGGYTF
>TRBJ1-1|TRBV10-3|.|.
TGTGCCATCAGTGAGGCGACCGAGAAAGACACTGAAGCTTTCTTT
CAISEATEKDTEAFF
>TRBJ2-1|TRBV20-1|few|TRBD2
TGCAGTGCTAGAGATAGAGAAGCGGGGGGCCCCAATGAGCAGTTCTTC
CSARDREAGGPNEQFF
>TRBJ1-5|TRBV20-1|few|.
TGCAGTGCGGGGAGACAGATCGCTCAGCCCCAGCATTTT
CSAGRQIAQPQHF
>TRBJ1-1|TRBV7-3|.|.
TGTGCCAGCAGCTTAAAGCCCGGGTCGGGTTTTTCGAACACTGAAGCTTTCTTT
CASSLKPGSGFSNTEAFF
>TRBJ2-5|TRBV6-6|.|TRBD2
TGTGCCAGCAGTTACGCGGGAGCCGGAGAAGAGACCCAGTACTTC
CASSYAGAGEETQYF
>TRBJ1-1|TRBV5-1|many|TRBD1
TGCGCCAGCAGCACAACAGGGGGCACTGAAGCTTTCTTT
CASSTTGGTEAFF
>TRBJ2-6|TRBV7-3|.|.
TGTGCCAGCGGATACAGCTCTGGGGCCAACGTCCTGACTTTC
CASGYSSGANVLTF
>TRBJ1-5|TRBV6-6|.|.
TGTGCCAGCGGGGCAGTTGGCAATCAGCCCCAGCATTTT
CASGAVGNQPQHF
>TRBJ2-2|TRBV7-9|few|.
TGTGCCAGCAGCTTACGTCGGACCGGGGAGCTGTTTTTT
CASSLRRTGELFF
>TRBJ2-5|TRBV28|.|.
TGTGCCAGCAGCCCCGAAGGGACCCAGTACTTC
CASSPEGTQYF
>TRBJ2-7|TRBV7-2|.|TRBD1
TGTGCCAGCAGCCATCCCCCGGGACAGGGATCCTACGAGCAGTACTTC
CASSHPPGQGSYEQYF
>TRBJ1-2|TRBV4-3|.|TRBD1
TGCGCCAGCAGCCAAACAGGGGGCTTTATCTATGGCTACACCTTC
CASSQTGGFIYGYTF
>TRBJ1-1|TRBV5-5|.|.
TGTGCCAGCAGCGGGGACCTAGAGGTGAACACTGAAGCTTTCTTT
CASSGDLEVNTEAFF
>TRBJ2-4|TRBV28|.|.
TGTGCCAGCAGTGGAGGGGGATCCAAAAACATTCAGTACTTC
CASSGGGSKNIQYF
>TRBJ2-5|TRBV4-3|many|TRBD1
TGCGCCAGCAGCCACGGGACAGGGAGTGAGACCCAGTACTTC
CASSHGTGSETQYF
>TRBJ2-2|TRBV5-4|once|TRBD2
TGTGCCAGCAGCCCGACTAGCGGGGTCGGCGGGGAGCTGTTTTTT
CASSPTSGVGGELFF
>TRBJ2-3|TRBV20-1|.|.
TGCAGTGCTAGAGATGGGGGGCCATGGACAGATACGCAGTATTTT
CSARDGGPWTDTQYF
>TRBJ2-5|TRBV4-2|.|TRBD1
TGTGCCAGCAGCCAGGGACAGGGGAAAGAGACCCAGTACTTC
CASSQGQGKETQYF
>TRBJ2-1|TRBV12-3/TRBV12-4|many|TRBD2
TGTGCCAGCAGTGCCGGGACTAGCGGGGTCCATGAGCAGTTCTTC
CASSAGTSGVHEQFF
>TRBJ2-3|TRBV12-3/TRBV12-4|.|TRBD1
TGTGCCTGCAGTTTAAGGGACAGGGTGGGAGATACGCAGTATTTT
CACSLRDRVGDTQYF
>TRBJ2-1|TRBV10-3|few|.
TGTGCCATCAGTGACTTGCAGGCTTCAATTGCGGACAATGAGCAGTTCTTC
CAISDLQASIADNEQFF
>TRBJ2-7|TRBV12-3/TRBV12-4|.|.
TGTGCCAGCAGTAACTCTATGGGGGGGCTGGACGAGCAGTACTTC
CASSNSMGGLDEQYF
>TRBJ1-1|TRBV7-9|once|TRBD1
TGTGCCAGCAGCTATAGGGACAGAGAGAACACTGAAGCTTTCTTT
CASSYRDRENTEAFF
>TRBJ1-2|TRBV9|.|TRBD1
TGTGCCAGCAGCGTAGCTACGGGACAGGGGGCGGTGAACTATGGCTACACCTTC
CASSVATGQGAVNYGYTF
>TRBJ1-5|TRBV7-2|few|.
TGTGCCAGCAGCTTAGCGGCAGGCAATCAGCCCCAGCATTTT
CASSLAAGNQPQHF
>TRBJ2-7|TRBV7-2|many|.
TGTGCCAGCAGCTTGTCAGAGCCCTACGAGCAGTACTTC
CASSLSEPYEQYF
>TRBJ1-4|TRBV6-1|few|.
TGTGCCAGCACCTTTGGATCTCGTGCAGGAGCAACTAATGAAAAACTGTTTTTT
CASTFGSRAGATNEKLFF
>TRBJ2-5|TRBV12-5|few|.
TGTGCTAGTGCGGTGGAAGAAGAGACCCAGTACTTC
CASAVEEETQYF
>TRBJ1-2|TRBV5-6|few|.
TGTGCCAGCAGCTTGGAAGATACCAGACCATATTATGGCTACACCTTC
CASSLEDTRPYYGYTF
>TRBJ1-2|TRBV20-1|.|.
TGCAGTGCTAGAGCATCCGAGGGCTACACCTTC
CSARASEGYTF
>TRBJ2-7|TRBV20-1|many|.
TGCAGTGCAAGTCGGACGGGGGATTTCTACGAGCAGTACTTC
CSASRTGDFYEQYF